The 20 T cell receptor beta chains below were found in one sample sequenced in a study of regulatory T cells in long-lasting Graves disease. Through Arm-PCR of CDR3 regions and iRepertoire HTBI primers, TCR beta libraries were built. TCRdb recomputed calls from the multiplex PCR reads with MiXCR, one row per CDR3 protein. There are under 450,000 distinct CDR3 sequences in the sample; 20% to 25% occur only once, and 25% to 30% lies in the top ten. The time point denotes: persistent/refractory GD, antithyroid drugs over 5 years with positive TRAb. TCR sequences were obtained from RNA taken from PBMCs. The source material was peripheral blood mononuclear cells (PBMCs), sampled when the disease was refractory, from a patient treated with antithyroid drugs. Source of these receptors: a woman aged 40 to 50 with Graves disease.

In the case of this clonotype: A much bigger clone sits one base away, suggesting this may be a read error. This chain joins TRBV20-1 and TRBJ2-7; 7 bases match TRBD2. The CDR3 extends over 13 amino acids. Trimming took 5 bases from V and 0 from J; bases not matched to a gene: 4. Germline V lookup: CDR1 DFQATT, CDR2 SNEGSKA (reference sequence). The CDR3 is CSAVGTNSYEQYF. CDR3 DNA sequence: TGCAGTGCTGTCGGGACTAACTCCTACGAGCAGTACTTC.

The CDR3 DNA reads TGTGCCAGCAGCCGATTAACAGGGTCTCTCGTGAACACCGGGGAGCTGTTTTTT. It yields the protein CASSRLTGSLVNTGELFF. V usage is TRBV3-1 and J usage is TRBJ2-2; D is possibly TRBD1 (6 bases). Between the trimmed V and J ends, which lost 4 bases and 1 base, there was a span of 19 bases. In germline, CDR1 is LGHDT, CDR2 YNNKEL (reference sequence). CDR3 length: 18 amino acids.

The chain couples TRBV11-2 to TRBJ2-1, with a tentative D call TRBD1 (6 bases). The CDR3 sequence is 16 residues long. Germline assignment: CDR1 SGHAT and CDR2 FQNNGV. Between the trimmed V and J ends, which lost 6 bases and 8 bases, there was a span of 23 bases. CDR3 DNA sequence: TGTGCCAGCAGTTCCAGGGGTGGGATGATGCAACATGAGCAGTTCTTC. Translating it yields CASSSRGGMMQHEQFF.

This rearrangement joins TRBV2 to TRBJ1-5, with unresolved D. Germline CDR1 and CDR2: SNHLY and FYNNEI. The CDR3 is 15 residues long. The CDR3 DNA follows: TGTGTTAGCACCCAGAGCAAAGCGGTGGGCCAGCCCCAGCATTTT. It is translated as CVSTQSKAVGQPQHF. Looking up the rest from reference TRBV2 and TRBJ1-5 gives the full variable domain: EPEVTQTPSHQVTQMGQEVILRCVPISNHLYFYWYRQILGQKVEFLVSFYNNEISEKSEIFDDQFSVERPDGSNFTLKIRSTKLEDSAMYFCVSTQSKAVGQPQHFGDGTRLSIL.

This clonotype was counted many times. V and J are TRBV7-2 and TRBJ2-2; D tentatively fits TRBD1 or TRBD2 (5 bases each). Germline V lookup: CDR1 SGHTA, CDR2 FQGNSA. The V and J ends lost 6 bases and 0 bases respectively, with 8 bases between them. The CDR3 has 14 residues. For the CDR3, the DNA is TGTGCCAGCAGGGGACGCGCGAACACCGGGGAGCTGTTTTTT. Protein: CASRGRANTGELFF.

The table lists this clonotype with a few counts. This rearrangement joins TRBV5-6 to TRBJ1-1; D not certain. This CDR3 spans 12 amino acids. The ends were cut back, 1 base at V and 4 bases at J, with 5 bases in the middle. CDR1 is SGHDT and CDR2 is YYEEEE in the germline V gene. The CDR3 DNA is TGTGCCAGCAGCTTGTACGTCACTGAAGCTTTCTTT. Translation: CASSLYVTEAFF.

This clonotype was picked up a small number of times. At one boundary the junction diverges from the germline segment, which might be a read error. The CDR3 here is CVSSQAERWLQETQYF. DNA for the CDR3: TGTGTCAGCAGCCAGGCCGAGCGTTGGTTACAAGAGACCCAGTACTTC. The gene calls are TRBV3-1 and TRBJ2-5; no definite D call. Germline V gives CDR1 LGHDT, CDR2 YNNKEL (reference sequence). The length of the CDR3 is 16 residues.

CDR3: CSASSVYRDTYEQYF. The CDR3, as DNA: TGCAGTGCTAGTTCGGTCTATCGGGATACCTACGAGCAGTACTTC. The J gene is TRBJ2-7, the V gene TRBV20-1, with TRBD2 as a possible D gene (5 bases). The CDR3 has 15 residues. CDR1 is DFQATT and CDR2 is SNEGSKA in the germline V gene (reference sequence). Trimming removed 3 bases from V and 2 bases from J, with 17 bases in between.

A remark on this clonotype: A much larger clonotype is one base distant, so this may be a read error. V gene TRBV29-1 combines with J gene TRBJ2-4, with no clear D. The V gene lost 6 bases and the J gene lost 2 bases, with 14 bases spanning the gap. The CDR3 has 14 amino acids. Per the germline V gene, CDR1 is SQVTM and CDR2 is ANQGSEA. The CDR3 protein is CSVKDGSSKNIQYF. DNA of the CDR3: TGCAGCGTGAAGGATGGATCGTCCAAAAACATTCAGTACTTC.

This clonotype was observed a few times. CDR3 bases: TGCAGTGCTAGAGTGAGGGGGGCGCTCGTTGAAGCTTTCTTT. Translating it yields CSARVRGALVEAFF. V and J are TRBV20-1 and TRBJ1-1; weak D call: TRBD1 (6 bases). The CDR3 sequence is 14 residues long. V lost 1 base and J 7 bases, leaving 16 bases between the germline ends. From germline, CDR1 is DFQATT and CDR2 SNEGSKA (reference sequence).

This clonotype appeared many times. This chain's CDR3 is CATDRGGNWRETQYF. The CDR3 DNA sequence: TGTGCCACCGACAGGGGAGGAAACTGGAGGGAGACCCAGTACTTC. The chain links TRBV6-1 to TRBJ2-5, with TRBD1 identical over 8 bases. Germline trimming cut 10 bases from V and 5 bases from J; bases unmatched to any gene: 15. This CDR3 contains 15 residues. Germline values: CDR1 MNHNS, CDR2 SASEGT.

This clonotype was detected only a few times. V usage is TRBV20-1 and J usage is TRBJ1-3; D is unresolved. From germline, CDR1 is DFQATT and CDR2 SNEGSKA (reference sequence). The CDR3 runs 14 residues. Trimming removed 7 bases from V and 0 bases from J, with 13 bases in between. The CDR3 sequence is CSVSGGLSGNTIYF. In DNA, the CDR3 is TGCAGTGTTTCCGGAGGACTCTCTGGAAACACCATATATTTT.

This clonotype was recorded a few times. The J gene is TRBJ2-6, the V gene TRBV29-1; D may be TRBD2 (5 bases). The length of the CDR3 is 14 residues. Germline CDR1 and CDR2: SQVTM and ANQGSEA. V was shortened by 5 bases and J by 4 bases, with 12 bases between the two germline ends. The CDR3 region has the DNA TGCAGCGTTTCGTGGGGAGCCGGGGCCAACGTCCTGACTTTC. Translation gives CSVSWGAGANVLTF. The whole variable domain, remainder taken from reference TRBV29-1 and TRBJ2-6, is SAVISQKPSRDICQRGTSLTIQCQVDSQVTMMFWYRQQPGQSLTLIATANQGSEATYESGFVIDKFPISRPNLTFSTLTVSNMSPEDSSIYLCSVSWGAGANVLTFGAGSRLTVL.

The J gene is TRBJ2-7, the V gene TRBV7-9, with 7 positions matching TRBD2. This CDR3 region has 14 residues. The germline CDR1 and CDR2 sequences are SEHNR and FQNEAQ (reference sequence). Trimming cost V 3 bases and J 5 bases; bases outside gene matches: 7. The CDR3 nucleotides are TGTGCCAGCAGCTTGGGGCCGGGGACTAACGAGCAGTACTTC. It specifies CASSLGPGTNEQYF.

In this sample, this clonotype turned up many times. The V and J genes are TRBV20-1 and TRBJ1-6; D perhaps matches TRBD1 (5 bases). Germline V gene sequence: CDR1 DFQATT, CDR2 SNEGSKA (reference sequence). The CDR3 length is 15 residues. With 7 bases removed from V and 5 bases from J, the gap between germline ends came to 18 bases. CDR3 loop: CSVQPIRGDNSPLHF. The CDR3 bases are TGCAGTGTTCAACCAATCCGGGGGGATAATTCACCCCTCCACTTT.

The V gene is TRBV7-9, the J gene TRBJ1-3; 7 bases are shared with TRBD1. The ends lost 6 bases at V and 0 bases at J; junction bases unmatched: 2. CDR1 and CDR2 (germline): SEHNR, FQNEAQ (reference sequence). CDR3 length: 14 amino acids. CDR3 sequence: CASRGQTSGNTIYF. DNA of the CDR3: TGTGCCAGCAGGGGACAGACCTCTGGAAACACCATATATTTT.

This clonotype was seen just once. The junction does not match germline at one end; this may be a read error. The chain links TRBV7-9 to TRBJ1-1; 9 bases are shared with TRBD1. Per germline, CDR1 SEHNR and CDR2 FQNEAQ (reference sequence). The CDR3 consists of 15 residues. This chain's CDR3 is CDSSSGQGQDTEAFF. CDR3 bases: TGTGACAGCAGCTCGGGACAGGGACAGGACACTGAAGCTTTCTTT.

This chain links TRBV12-3 or TRBV12-4 with TRBJ1-6; D is uncertain. The V and J ends lost 3 bases and 5 bases respectively, with 8 bases between them. This CDR3 is 14 amino acids long. The CDR3 loop reads CASSFGNNNSPLHF. The CDR3 DNA sequence: TGTGCCAGCAGTTTCGGAAATAATAATTCACCCCTCCACTTT.

For this clonotype: A read error is possible here, since a much larger clone lies one base away. The V and J genes are TRBV29-1 and TRBJ1-1; D is undetermined. CDR3 length: 15 residues. Looked up from germline, CDR1 is SQVTM and CDR2 is ANQGSEA. The CDR3 here is CSVVPAVIMNAEAFF. CDR3 coding DNA: TGCAGCGTTGTCCCGGCAGTTATAATGAACGCTGAAGCTTTCTTT.

V is TRBV3-1 and J is TRBJ2-7, with D perhaps TRBD2 (6 bases). The V gene's germline CDR1 is LGHDT and CDR2 YNNKEL (reference sequence). Deletions cut 4 bases from V and 0 bases from J, with 10 bases between. The CDR3 consists of 14 residues. CDR3 nucleotide sequence: TGTGCCAGCAGCCCTTTCGGGAGCTCCTACGAGCAGTACTTC. Translated: CASSPFGSSYEQYF.